Listed below are T cell receptor beta chains from one sample, sequenced in a study of Graves' ophthalmopathy and Graves' hyperthyroidism. TCRdb called the multiplex PCR reads again in MiXCR, with one record for every CDR3 protein. The table has about 370,000 distinct CDR3 sequences, about 15% seen once. The source material was peripheral blood. These receptors were taken from an adult woman with stable Graves' hyperthyroidism. Each CDR3 is given with its conserved first and last residue. Fields, in order: J gene, D gene, CDR3 length, V gene, clone size, CDR3 DNA, CDR3 protein. The D gene is left open where the match is weak. Where a row states a size, it is once, few, many or the class of an expanded clone; other rows omit it.

J gene: TRBJ2-5
D gene: -
CDR3 length: 13
V gene: TRBV20-1
clone size: -
CDR3 DNA: TGCAGTGCTCTCGGACCGTCCCAAGAGACCCAGTACTTC
CDR3 protein: CSALGPSQETQYF

J gene: TRBJ2-7
D gene: TRBD1
CDR3 length: 12
V gene: TRBV6-1
clone size: many
CDR3 DNA: TGTGCCAGCACTCCGAACGGGGACAGACAGTACTTC
CDR3 protein: CASTPNGDRQYF

J gene: TRBJ1-2
D gene: -
CDR3 length: 17
V gene: TRBV24-1
clone size: many
CDR3 DNA: TGTGCCACCAGTGATTTCTCCGGGCAGGCCAGTCCCTATGGCTACACCTTC
CDR3 protein: CATSDFSGQASPYGYTF

J gene: TRBJ1-1
D gene: TRBD1
CDR3 length: 16
V gene: TRBV11-1
clone size: many
CDR3 DNA: TGTGCCAGCAGCCCCATCCGACAGGGGGCGAACACTGAAGCTTTCTTT
CDR3 protein: CASSPIRQGANTEAFF

J gene: TRBJ1-2
D gene: -
CDR3 length: 14
V gene: TRBV5-1
clone size: many
CDR3 DNA: TGCGCCAGCAGCTTGGACGTAGGGGTATGGGGCTACACCTTC
CDR3 protein: CASSLDVGVWGYTF

J gene: TRBJ1-2
D gene: -
CDR3 length: 17
V gene: TRBV7-2
clone size: many
CDR3 DNA: TGTGCCAGCAGCCCCTACTCCGAGGGGCCCATTAACTATGGCTACACCTTC
CDR3 protein: CASSPYSEGPINYGYTF

J gene: TRBJ2-7
D gene: TRBD1
CDR3 length: 16
V gene: TRBV9
clone size: few
CDR3 DNA: TGTGGCAGCAGCGGGACAGGGGAGGGGGCCCCCTACGAGCAGTACTTC
CDR3 protein: CGSSGTGEGAPYEQYF

J gene: TRBJ2-4
D gene: TRBD2
CDR3 length: 14
V gene: TRBV15
clone size: many
CDR3 DNA: TGTGCCACCAGCGGATATCGGGAGGGGGTCATTCAGTACTTC
CDR3 protein: CATSGYREGVIQYF

J gene: TRBJ2-7
D gene: -
CDR3 length: 14
V gene: TRBV3-1
clone size: -
CDR3 DNA: TGTGCCAGCAGCCAAGAAGGAAGATTCTACGAGCAGTACTTC
CDR3 protein: CASSQEGRFYEQYF

J gene: TRBJ1-6
D gene: TRBD1
CDR3 length: 16
V gene: TRBV13
clone size: -
CDR3 DNA: TGTGCCAGCAGCCCTCGCAGGGGGCGAAGAAATTCACCCCTCCACTTT
CDR3 protein: CASSPRRGRRNSPLHF

J gene: TRBJ1-3
D gene: TRBD1
CDR3 length: 17
V gene: TRBV6-4
clone size: many
CDR3 DNA: TGTGCCAGCAGTCTGTGGACAGGGGCCAGCTCTGGAAACACCATATATTTT
CDR3 protein: CASSLWTGASSGNTIYF

J gene: TRBJ2-2
D gene: TRBD2
CDR3 length: 14
V gene: TRBV5-8
clone size: -
CDR3 DNA: TGTGCCAGCAGCTTGGGTAGCGGGTCCGGGGAGCTGTTTTTT
CDR3 protein: CASSLGSGSGELFF

J gene: TRBJ2-4
D gene: TRBD2
CDR3 length: 20
V gene: TRBV4-3
clone size: -
CDR3 DNA: TGCGCCAGCAGCCAAGAGGGGGGGACTAGCGGGGGCCTAGCCAAAAACATTCAGTACTTC
CDR3 protein: CASSQEGGTSGGLAKNIQYF

J gene: TRBJ2-7
D gene: -
CDR3 length: 17
V gene: TRBV6-2/TRBV6-3
clone size: many
CDR3 DNA: TGTGCCAGCACTTCCCTGGCCTCCCGAGCAGGCGGCTACGAGCAGTACTTC
CDR3 protein: CASTSLASRAGGYEQYF

J gene: TRBJ2-7
D gene: -
CDR3 length: 12
V gene: TRBV12-3/TRBV12-4
clone size: once
CDR3 DNA: TGTGCCAGCAGTTTACATGCCTACGAGCAGTACTTC
CDR3 protein: CASSLHAYEQYF

J gene: TRBJ2-7
D gene: -
CDR3 length: 11
V gene: TRBV27
clone size: many
CDR3 DNA: TGTGCCAGCGGGGGTTTCTACGAGCAGTACTTC
CDR3 protein: CASGGFYEQYF

J gene: TRBJ1-1
D gene: -
CDR3 length: 17
V gene: TRBV12-3/TRBV12-4
clone size: few
CDR3 DNA: TGTGCCAGCTTTACCTCCGGAATAGGGGCCCTGAACACTGAAGCTTTCTTT
CDR3 protein: CASFTSGIGALNTEAFF

J gene: TRBJ2-7
D gene: -
CDR3 length: 14
V gene: TRBV5-1
clone size: many
CDR3 DNA: TGCGCCAGCAGGGCCGGTCGAGACTCCTACGAGCAGTACTTC
CDR3 protein: CASRAGRDSYEQYF

J gene: TRBJ1-6
D gene: -
CDR3 length: 13
V gene: TRBV6-2/TRBV6-3
clone size: -
CDR3 DNA: TGTGCCAGCAGTTACAGGGCCGATTCACCCCTCCACTTT
CDR3 protein: CASSYRADSPLHF

J gene: TRBJ2-7
D gene: -
CDR3 length: 15
V gene: TRBV20-1
clone size: -
CDR3 DNA: TGCAGTGCCCCCCAATGGGGCGGGGTGGTTGTAGAGCAGTACTTC
CDR3 protein: CSAPQWGGVVVEQYF

J gene: TRBJ2-7
D gene: TRBD2
CDR3 length: 15
V gene: TRBV30
clone size: many
CDR3 DNA: TGTGCCTGGGGCGGGCGGAGCGGGAGTAGGTACGAGCAGTACTTC
CDR3 protein: CAWGGRSGSRYEQYF

J gene: TRBJ1-3
D gene: -
CDR3 length: 14
V gene: TRBV10-3
clone size: few
CDR3 DNA: TGTGCCATCAGTGGGGCGAGCTCTGGAAACACCATATATTTT
CDR3 protein: CAISGASSGNTIYF

J gene: TRBJ2-4
D gene: TRBD2
CDR3 length: 15
V gene: TRBV7-9
clone size: many
CDR3 DNA: TGTGCCAGCAGCCCATGGGAGGGACCCAAAAACATTCAGTACTTC
CDR3 protein: CASSPWEGPKNIQYF

J gene: TRBJ1-5
D gene: -
CDR3 length: 14
V gene: TRBV12-3/TRBV12-4
clone size: many
CDR3 DNA: TGTGCCAGCACCAAACAGGGTGACAATCAGCCCCAGCATTTT
CDR3 protein: CASTKQGDNQPQHF

J gene: TRBJ1-1
D gene: -
CDR3 length: 15
V gene: TRBV28
clone size: -
CDR3 DNA: TGTGCCAGCAGGGCCGAGGGGCACCCAGGGACTGAAGCTTTCTTT
CDR3 protein: CASRAEGHPGTEAFF

J gene: TRBJ1-2
D gene: -
CDR3 length: 11
V gene: TRBV25-1
clone size: many
CDR3 DNA: TGTGCCAGCAGTGCGACATTGGGCTACACCTTC
CDR3 protein: CASSATLGYTF

J gene: TRBJ2-2
D gene: TRBD2
CDR3 length: 18
V gene: TRBV12-5
clone size: few
CDR3 DNA: TGTGCTAGTGGTTTGGCCCGTGGGCTAGCGGGAAGCACCGGGGAGCTGTTTTTT
CDR3 protein: CASGLARGLAGSTGELFF

J gene: TRBJ2-5
D gene: -
CDR3 length: 11
V gene: TRBV7-9
clone size: many
CDR3 DNA: TGTGCCAGCAGCCAAAAGGAGACCCAGTACTTC
CDR3 protein: CASSQKETQYF

J gene: TRBJ2-7
D gene: TRBD2
CDR3 length: 13
V gene: TRBV19
clone size: many
CDR3 DNA: TGTGCCACATTGTCTAGCGGGAGTTACGAGCAGTACTTC
CDR3 protein: CATLSSGSYEQYF

J gene: TRBJ2-7
D gene: -
CDR3 length: 13
V gene: TRBV12-3/TRBV12-4
clone size: many
CDR3 DNA: TGTGCCAGCAGCAAGTGGCAGGGTTACGAGCAGTACTTC
CDR3 protein: CASSKWQGYEQYF

J gene: TRBJ2-5
D gene: TRBD1
CDR3 length: 16
V gene: TRBV5-1
clone size: few
CDR3 DNA: TGCGCCAGCAGCTCGGAGGGGGCCAGGGGGCATGAGACCCAGTACTTC
CDR3 protein: CASSSEGARGHETQYF

J gene: TRBJ2-7
D gene: -
CDR3 length: 13
V gene: TRBV11-2
clone size: few
CDR3 DNA: TGTGCCAGCAAAGGCAGTACCTTCTACAAGCAGTACTTC
CDR3 protein: CASKGSTFYKQYF

J gene: TRBJ2-5
D gene: -
CDR3 length: 12
V gene: TRBV29-1
clone size: many
CDR3 DNA: TGCAGCATGGGCCACGGGGTAGAGACCCAGTACTTC
CDR3 protein: CSMGHGVETQYF

J gene: TRBJ2-4
D gene: -
CDR3 length: 13
V gene: TRBV5-1
clone size: many
CDR3 DNA: TGCGCCAGCAGCTTGGGACAGGAAAACATTCAGTACTTC
CDR3 protein: CASSLGQENIQYF

J gene: TRBJ2-7
D gene: -
CDR3 length: 13
V gene: TRBV2
clone size: many
CDR3 DNA: TGTGCCAGCAGCGGGACTTTGAACTACGGGCAGTACTTC
CDR3 protein: CASSGTLNYGQYF

J gene: TRBJ1-2
D gene: -
CDR3 length: 12
V gene: TRBV12-3/TRBV12-4
clone size: many
CDR3 DNA: TGTGCCAGCAGACCACAGCTGGGTGGCTACACCTTC
CDR3 protein: CASRPQLGGYTF

J gene: TRBJ1-3
D gene: -
CDR3 length: 14
V gene: TRBV20-1
clone size: -
CDR3 DNA: TGCAGTGCCCGTCTGTTGGACTCTGGAAACACCATATATTTT
CDR3 protein: CSARLLDSGNTIYF

J gene: TRBJ2-5
D gene: -
CDR3 length: 14
V gene: TRBV28
clone size: many
CDR3 DNA: TGTGCCAGCAGTTTGGACAGCCCGGGGGAGACCCAGTACTTC
CDR3 protein: CASSLDSPGETQYF

J gene: TRBJ1-2
D gene: TRBD1
CDR3 length: 13
V gene: TRBV18
clone size: many
CDR3 DNA: TGTGCCAGCAAACAGGGGGATAACTATGGCTACACCTTC
CDR3 protein: CASKQGDNYGYTF

J gene: TRBJ2-2
D gene: TRBD2
CDR3 length: 20
V gene: TRBV7-9
clone size: few
CDR3 DNA: TGTGCCAGCATAAACCAGGTCGAGGCGGGGGGCCAGCAGGGCGCCGGGGAGCTGTTTTTT
CDR3 protein: CASINQVEAGGQQGAGELFF

J gene: TRBJ2-5
D gene: -
CDR3 length: 15
V gene: TRBV7-9
clone size: few
CDR3 DNA: TGTGCCAGCAGCTTAGCGCAGGGACCCGGGGAGACCCAGTACTTC
CDR3 protein: CASSLAQGPGETQYF

J gene: TRBJ1-1
D gene: TRBD1
CDR3 length: 13
V gene: TRBV20-1
clone size: many
CDR3 DNA: TGCAGTGCCACACGACAGGGGGCGGGTGAAGCTTTCTTT
CDR3 protein: CSATRQGAGEAFF

J gene: TRBJ2-3
D gene: -
CDR3 length: 14
V gene: TRBV6-2/TRBV6-3
clone size: many
CDR3 DNA: TGTGCCAGCGTGCCTAGAGAGGTTGCAGATACGCAGTATTTT
CDR3 protein: CASVPREVADTQYF

J gene: TRBJ2-3
D gene: -
CDR3 length: 13
V gene: TRBV29-1
clone size: many
CDR3 DNA: TGCAGCGTTGGGAGGGGTGCAGCAGATACGCAGTATTTT
CDR3 protein: CSVGRGAADTQYF